The 21 T cell receptor beta chains in this list originate from one sample, sequenced in a study of T-cell reconstitution after alpha-beta-depleted transplantation in children. Preparation of the TCRbeta library used unique molecular identifiers. One entry per CDR3 protein results from TCRdb running MiXCR on the PCR reads. The table has around 410,000 distinct CDR3 sequences, approximately 10% seen once. Sample: PBMCs from the stem cell graft donor, taken from the stem cell graft. These receptors were collected from a human donor who donated a stem cell graft to a child with acute myeloid leukemia.

This rearrangement joins TRBV7-2 to TRBJ2-5, with D possibly being TRBD2 (5 bases). The CDR3 extends over 14 amino acids. Germline V gene data show CDR1 as SGHTA and CDR2 as FQGNSA. Trimming pared 2 bases from V and 4 bases from J, leaving 11 bases between. CDR3 residues: CASSLSFGVETQYF. CDR3 DNA: TGTGCCAGCAGCTTAAGTTTCGGGGTAGAGACCCAGTACTTC.

This chain connects TRBV7-2 to TRBJ2-5; 8 bases agree with TRBD2. Trimming took 1 base from V and 5 from J; bases not matched to a gene: 9. The CDR3 contains 16 residues. The germline gives CDR1 SGHTA, CDR2 FQGNSA. CDR3 sequence reads: CASSLVPAGGRETQYF. CDR3 nucleotides: TGTGCCAGCAGCTTAGTCCCGGCGGGGGGCCGGGAGACCCAGTACTTC.

J is TRBJ1-2 and V is TRBV2; D possibly corresponds to TRBD1 (5 bases). The CDR3 is 14 residues long. V lost 8 bases, J lost 3 bases, and 16 bases lay in between. Germline assignment: CDR1 SNHLY and CDR2 FYNNEI. CDR3 nucleotide sequence: TGTGCCAGCCGCTCATGGCAGGGCCACTATGGCTACACCTTC. Protein product: CASRSWQGHYGYTF. The entire variable domain, with the rest obtained from reference TRBV2 and TRBJ1-2, is as follows: EPEVTQTPSHQVTQMGQEVILRCVPISNHLYFYWYRQILGQKVEFLVSFYNNEISEKSEIFDDQFSVERPDGSNFTLKIRSTKLEDSAMYFCASRSWQGHYGYTFGSGTRLTVV.

This clonotype was seen ten or more times. The chain uses TRBV6-1 and TRBJ1-5; possible D gene TRBD1, 6 bases. From germline, CDR1 is MNHNS and CDR2 SASEGT. V was trimmed by 5 bases and J by 4 bases, leaving 12 bases between them. The CDR3 runs 14 residues. The CDR3 bases are TGTGCCAGCAGTAAACAAGGGGGAAATCAGCCCCAGCATTTT. Its translation is CASSKQGGNQPQHF.

The rearrangement links TRBV7-3 to TRBJ2-1, with D perhaps assigned TRBD1 or TRBD2 (5 bases each). V was trimmed by 5 bases and J by 4 bases, leaving 12 bases between them. This CDR3 has 14 residues. The germline CDR1 and CDR2 sequences are SGHTA and FQGTGA. CDR3 in amino acids: CASSPWDGYNEQFF. The CDR3 DNA follows: TGTGCCAGCAGCCCTTGGGACGGATACAATGAGCAGTTCTTC.

This clonotype was seen at least ten times. The chain carries TRBV20-1 and TRBJ1-1; D uncertain. This CDR3 is built from 12 residues. The germline gives CDR1 DFQATT, CDR2 SNEGSKA (reference sequence). V was trimmed by 4 bases and J by 0 bases, leaving 6 bases between them. The CDR3 reads CSAIVLNTEAFF. In DNA, the CDR3 is TGCAGTGCTATAGTTCTGAACACTGAAGCTTTCTTT.

This clonotype was seen only a few times. The V gene is TRBV20-1, the J gene TRBJ1-1; the D is unclear. Germline V gene data show CDR1 as DFQATT and CDR2 as SNEGSKA (reference sequence). The CDR3 is made up of 14 amino acids. Trimming removed 3 bases from V and 2 bases from J, with 13 bases in between. The CDR3 protein is CSASPFGVNTEAFF. CDR3 DNA: TGCAGTGCTAGCCCTTTCGGGGTTAACACTGAAGCTTTCTTT.

The gene calls are TRBV3-1 and TRBJ2-1; 7 nucleotides agree with TRBD2. Germline loops: CDR1 LGHDT, CDR2 YNNKEL (reference sequence). The J segment lost 0 bases and the V segment lost 0 bases, leaving 17 bases of the junction unmatched. This CDR3 spans 21 amino acids. CDR3 amino acids: CASSQDPRASGHRSSYNEQFF. Written as DNA, the CDR3 is TGTGCCAGCAGCCAAGACCCCAGGGCTAGCGGTCACCGAAGCTCCTACAATGAGCAGTTCTTC.

This clonotype was detected a few times. This chain joins TRBV12-3 or TRBV12-4 and TRBJ2-7; maybe TRBD2 (6 bases). Trimming left V 5 bases short and J 7 bases short, with 15 bases between. CDR3 size: 13 residues. CDR3 sequence (DNA): TGTGCCAGCAGTGCGACGGGAGTGCGGGAGCAGTACTTC. This encodes CASSATGVREQYF.

This clonotype was observed a handful of times. CDR3: CASSGLAGLAADTQYF. For the CDR3, the DNA is TGCGCCAGCAGTGGGCTCGCGGGACTAGCTGCAGATACGCAGTATTTT. The gene calls are TRBV10-2 and TRBJ2-3; 9 bases map to TRBD2. CDR3 length: 16 amino acids. Germline CDR1 and CDR2: WSHSY and SAAADI. J was trimmed by 4 bases and V by 4 bases; bases with no gene match: 9.

In this sample, this clonotype turned up many times. The chain has TRBV5-5 and TRBJ2-7, with D unresolved. Trimming pared 1 base from V and 6 bases from J, leaving 11 bases between. From germline, CDR1 is SGHKS and CDR2 YYEKEE (reference sequence). This CDR3 spans 13 amino acids. This chain's CDR3 is CASSLSSRTEQYV. Here the CDR3 DNA reads TGTGCCAGCAGCTTGTCGAGTAGGACCGAGCAGTACGTC.

CDR3 in DNA: TGCGCCAGCAGCTCGCAGGGGTTGAGCACTGAAGCTTTCTTT. It yields the protein CASSSQGLSTEAFF. The J gene is TRBJ1-1, the V gene TRBV5-1; a weak D match, TRBD1 (6 bases). V shed 3 bases and J shed 4 bases, with 13 bases lying between them. The CDR3 has 14 amino acids. The V gene's germline CDR1 is SGHRS and CDR2 YFSETQ.

This clonotype showed up just a few times. The chain carries TRBV5-1 and TRBJ2-2; D is uncertain. The CDR3 sequence is 15 residues long. In germline, CDR1 is SGHRS, CDR2 YFSETQ. The V and J ends lost 2 bases and 4 bases respectively, with 12 bases between them. In DNA form, the CDR3 reads TGCGCCAGCAGCTTTCTAGAGGTTGGCACCGGGGAGCTGTTTTTT. This encodes CASSFLEVGTGELFF.

In this sample, this clonotype turned up a few times. This chain joins TRBV7-2 and TRBJ1-6; TRBD1 matches 7 bases. The CDR3 extends over 16 amino acids. Per the germline V gene, CDR1 is SGHTA and CDR2 is FQGNSA. The ends lost 5 bases at V and 2 bases at J; junction bases unmatched: 6. CDR3 in amino acids: CASSPRQGAYNSPLHF. CDR3 sequence (DNA): TGTGCCAGCAGCCCGAGACAGGGAGCCTATAATTCACCCCTCCACTTT.

This clonotype was observed at least ten times. V gene TRBV20-1 combines with J gene TRBJ2-1, with 9 positions matching TRBD1. The CDR3 spans 14 residues. Looked up from germline, CDR1 is DFQATT and CDR2 is SNEGSKA (reference sequence). With V trimmed by 2 bases and J by 10 bases, 9 bases remained unmatched. The CDR3 loop is CSARPGTGLREQFF. The DNA for the CDR3 is TGCAGTGCTAGACCCGGGACAGGGTTACGCGAGCAGTTCTTC.

This clonotype was seen ten or more times. The chain joins TRBV11-3 to TRBJ2-6, with a tentative D call TRBD1 (5 bases). CDR3 size: 19 residues. Germline V gives CDR1 SGHNT, CDR2 YENEEA. V was clipped by 2 bases and J by 0 bases, with 17 bases between them. CDR3 coding DNA: TGTGCCAGCAGCTTATTCGGGTCAGGGATGGTCTCTGGGGCCAACGTCCTGACTTTC. This translates into CASSLFGSGMVSGANVLTF.

This clonotype was seen a few times. The chain carries TRBV5-1 and TRBJ2-1, with D possibly matching TRBD1 (6 bases). Germline loops: CDR1 SGHRS, CDR2 YFSETQ. The CDR3 runs 15 residues. V was clipped by 2 bases and J by 8 bases, with 17 bases between them. In DNA form, the CDR3 reads TGCGCCAGCAGCTTATCCGGGACAAACGGGGATGAGCAGTTCTTC. Translating gives CASSLSGTNGDEQFF.

This chain joins TRBV18 and TRBJ2-7; D call uncertain. The CDR3 sequence is 13 residues long. V shed 0 bases and J shed 2 bases, with 5 bases lying between them. Germline V lookup: CDR1 KGHSH, CDR2 LQKENI. CDR3 bases: TGTGCCAGCTCACCACCGGGGACCTACGAGCAGTACTTC. Its protein is CASSPPGTYEQYF.

This clonotype was detected ten times or more. This chain links TRBV5-6 with TRBJ2-5; 10 bases match TRBD2. The CDR3 is made up of 15 amino acids. The trim removed 5 bases at V and 1 base at J, leaving 5 bases unmatched. Germline loops: CDR1 SGHDT, CDR2 YYEEEE. CDR3 sequence (DNA): TGTGCCAGCAGGGGACTAGCGAACTTCCAAGAGACCCAGTACTTC. Translated: CASRGLANFQETQYF.

This chain uses TRBV29-1 with TRBJ1-3; D ambiguous. The germline V and J ends were trimmed by 4 bases and 0 bases, with 7 bases remaining between them. This CDR3 has 13 amino acids. In germline, CDR1 is SQVTM, CDR2 ANQGSEA. The chain's CDR3 is CSVVKSSGNTIYF. CDR3 nucleotide sequence: TGCAGCGTTGTAAAGTCCTCTGGAAACACCATATATTTT.

V and J are TRBV29-1 and TRBJ2-3; D gene ambiguous. The CDR3 loop spans 13 amino acids. Germline lookup yields CDR1 SQVTM and CDR2 ANQGSEA. The V end was cut by 6 bases, the J end by 8 bases, with 18 bases between. This chain's CDR3 is CSVPPSGRFTQYF. In DNA form, the CDR3 reads TGCAGCGTCCCGCCTAGTGGCAGATTTACGCAGTATTTT.